This TCR beta chain is drawn from a study of blood T cell repertoires in COVID-19. Study in general: Nucleic acid was either cDNA or gDNA, and it came from T cells, B-cell-depleted T cells, or PBMCs.

Libraries were prepared by immunoSEQ multiplex PCR; TCRdb keeps only in-frame clonotypes and omits some of them. The table has roughly 200,000 clones, roughly nine tenths seen once; the top ten hold more than 2%. With 4 bases removed from V and 1 base from J, the gap between germline ends came to 14 bases. In germline, CDR1 is SGDLS, CDR2 YYNGEE. This CDR3 is 15 amino acids long. Those enrolled, adults aged roughly 18 to 89 years, came from about two dozen US areas. The study counted Cohort 3 donors as recovered given two negative PCRs, clearance, or symptom resolution. This clone was counted many times.

The chain employs TRBV9 and TRBJ1-2; D not certain. The source is a woman in her 30s who had recovered from COVID-19. Specimen: PBMCs or T cells enriched from blood (not recorded which). This CDR3 reads CASSRQSNLNYGYTF. The CDR3 DNA is TGTGCCAGCAGCCGCCAAAGCAATCTTAACTATGGCTACACCTTC.